This T cell receptor beta chain came from a study of blood T cells in healthy people across ages. Study-wide results and caveats: Possibly, changes in expanded clonotypes were confounded because donor CMV status was unknown. Relative to aged donors, long-lived donors carried more naive CD4+ cells and displayed higher diversity.

Alongside a J-beta primer mix, a sample-barcoded 5' primer served in a second PCR lasting about 7 to 12 cycles. Every cDNA was tagged by a template-switch adaptor with 12 random nucleotides. There were at least 3 million CDR3-containing paired-end reads obtained from each sample. TCRdb redid the calling of the 5' RACE reads with MiXCR, one entry per CDR3 protein. Of around 870,000 distinct CDR3 sequences in the sample, more than 25% were seen once. This clonotype was detected only a few times. The target antigen is unknown. Source material: blood. This TCR was recovered from a woman older than 75 in good health.

The CDR3 reads CASSVELRSDTEAFF. In DNA, the CDR3 is TGTGCCAGCAGCGTAGAATTACGGAGTGACACTGAAGCTTTCTTT. The chain employs TRBV9 and TRBJ1-1; no firm D call. This CDR3 has 15 amino acids. V was clipped by 0 bases and J by 3 bases, with 12 bases between them. Germline-derived CDR1 and CDR2 are SGDLS and YYNGEE.